The 18 T cell receptor beta chains below were found in one sample sequenced in a study of human T cells and chemical hapten exposure. Time point defined: patch test 2, 6 weeks after DPC sensitization. Treatment reported: therapeutic diphenylcyclopropenone sensitization with weekly scalp DPC. In TCRdb, the RACE reads were re-called with MiXCR into one record per CDR3 protein. Of just over 350,000 distinct CDR3 sequences in the sample, around 6% were seen once. The sequenced sample was whole blood, obtained in connection with sensitization to the hapten diphenylcyclopropenone (DPC). Receptors originate from a woman aged 18-35 years with alopecia areata. Some clones in this sample may be carry-over from other donors' samples.

This clonotype came up many times. This chain joins TRBV20-1 and TRBJ2-7, with D possibly matching TRBD1 (6 bases). CDR3 size: 14 residues. The germline V gene has CDR1 DFQATT and CDR2 SNEGSKA (reference sequence). Trimming removed 2 bases at V and 5 bases at J, with 16 bases between. In DNA form, the CDR3 reads TGCAGTGCTAGATTTAGCCAGGGGTCACACGAGCAGTACTTC. It encodes CSARFSQGSHEQYF.

This clonotype was seen repeatedly, ten times or more. This chain joins TRBV7-2 and TRBJ1-2; D gene uncertain. The CDR3 runs 15 residues. The germline V and J ends were trimmed by 1 base and 4 bases, with 13 bases remaining between them. In germline, CDR1 is SGHTA, CDR2 FQGNSA. The CDR3 spells CASSLGGGLLYGYTF. The DNA of the CDR3 is TGTGCCAGCAGCTTAGGAGGAGGCCTGCTCTATGGCTACACCTTC.

The table lists this clonotype with a few counts. The chain is built from TRBV9 and TRBJ2-3; 11 nucleotides align to TRBD2. The CDR3 length is 15 residues. Trimming cost V 3 bases and J 2 bases; bases outside gene matches: 2. The V gene's germline CDR1 is SGDLS and CDR2 YYNGEE. CDR3 sequence reads: CASSGSGGVTDTQYF. The CDR3 coding sequence is TGTGCCAGCAGCGGTAGCGGGGGGGTCACAGATACGCAGTATTTT.

This chain uses TRBV6-5 with TRBJ1-1; D gene unclear. Germline V gene lookup returns CDR1 MNHEY and CDR2 SVGAGI. V was clipped by 0 bases and J by 1 base, with 9 bases between them. The CDR3 loop spans 15 amino acids. The CDR3 DNA follows: TGTGCCAGCAGTTACTCGATGGCCCCGAACACTGAAGCTTTCTTT. Protein sequence: CASSYSMAPNTEAFF.

In this sample, this clonotype turned up a few times. This sequence joins TRBV6-2 or TRBV6-3 and TRBJ2-5; D assignment may be TRBD1 or TRBD2 (5 bases each). The V gene's germline CDR1 is MNHEY and CDR2 SVGEGT. The CDR3 has 15 amino acids. Trimming took 4 bases from V and 2 from J, leaving 14 bases between them. The CDR3 DNA follows: TGTGCCAGCAGTTTTGGACGGGGACGGCAAGAGACCCAGTACTTC. Protein sequence: CASSFGRGRQETQYF.

This clonotype was observed at least ten times. This chain joins TRBV5-1 and TRBJ2-3; D is perhaps TRBD2 (5 bases). The CDR3 runs 16 residues. Trimming removed 4 bases from V and 0 bases from J, with 15 bases in between. Germline V gives CDR1 SGHRS, CDR2 YFSETQ. This CDR3 reads CASSELPGYSTDTQYF. In DNA, the CDR3 is TGCGCCAGCAGCGAACTCCCGGGGTATAGCACAGATACGCAGTATTTT. Variable domain in full (rest from reference TRBV5-1 and TRBJ2-3): KAGVTQTPRYLIKTRGQQVTLSCSPISGHRSVSWYQQTPGQGLQFLFEYFSETQRNKGNFPGRFSGRQFSNSRSEMNVSTLELGDSALYLCASSELPGYSTDTQYFGPGTRLTVL.

This clonotype was seen ten or more times. V usage is TRBV20-1 and J usage is TRBJ1-6, with 10 nucleotides matching TRBD1. This CDR3 has 14 residues. Germline V gene sequence: CDR1 DFQATT, CDR2 SNEGSKA (reference sequence). Trimming cost V 4 bases and J 8 bases; bases outside gene matches: 5. CDR3 loop: CSATETGGHSPLHF. The CDR3 DNA reads TGCAGTGCTACCGAGACAGGGGGCCATTCACCCCTCCACTTT.

The chain couples TRBV5-1 to TRBJ2-3; TRBD1 agrees at 9 bases. Trimming removed 0 bases from V and 4 bases from J; junction bases left unmatched: 6. Germline V gene data show CDR1 as SGHRS and CDR2 as YFSETQ. The CDR3 contains 16 residues. CDR3 loop: CASSLAGQGIADTQYF. The CDR3 bases are TGCGCCAGCAGCTTGGCCGGACAGGGGATCGCAGATACGCAGTATTTT.

This clonotype showed up just a few times. The chain carries TRBV6-2 or TRBV6-3 and TRBJ2-1; D ambiguous. The CDR3 has 13 residues. With 6 bases removed from V and 6 bases from J, the gap between germline ends came to 12 bases. Germline assignment: CDR1 MNHEY and CDR2 SVGEGT. The CDR3 here is CASRNSLGNEQFF. In nucleotides, the CDR3 is TGTGCCAGCAGAAACAGCCTGGGCAATGAGCAGTTCTTC.

At least ten counts were recorded for this clonotype. This chain joins TRBV29-1 and TRBJ1-2; TRBD1 is a possible D gene (6 bases). Germline-derived CDR1 and CDR2 are SQVTM and ANQGSEA. Trimming cost V 4 bases and J 6 bases, with 9 bases left between them. The CDR3 is 11 amino acids. CDR3 loop: CSVGGQNGYTF. The CDR3 bases are TGCAGCGTTGGGGGACAAAATGGCTACACCTTC.

This clonotype was detected a few times. The rearrangement joins TRBV6-1 to TRBJ2-5; 11 nucleotides line up with TRBD2. Losses at the gene ends were 3 bases for V and 2 bases for J; bases not matched to a gene: 2. Per the germline V gene, CDR1 is MNHNS and CDR2 is SASEGT. The CDR3 totals 15 residues. The CDR3 spells CASSELAGGQETQYF. The CDR3 coding sequence is TGTGCCAGCAGTGAGTTAGCGGGGGGGCAAGAGACCCAGTACTTC.

This clonotype was seen repeatedly, ten times or more. J is TRBJ1-1 and V is TRBV29-1, with no clear D. CDR1 is SQVTM and CDR2 is ANQGSEA in the germline V gene. Trimming took off 7 bases at V and 1 base at J, with 10 bases between the two ends. This CDR3 has 12 residues. The CDR3: CSASNRNTEAFF. The CDR3 DNA reads as TGCAGCGCCTCCAACAGGAACACTGAAGCTTTCTTT.

This clonotype was found many times. The chain joins TRBV27 to TRBJ2-1; 7 bases are shared with TRBD2. With V trimmed by 8 bases and J by 5 bases, 6 bases remained unmatched. The CDR3 loop spans 13 amino acids. Germline V CDR1 and CDR2: MNHEY, SMNVEV (reference sequence). The CDR3 region is CASRRGVDNEQFF. DNA of the CDR3: TGTGCCAGCCGCCGGGGGGTGGACAATGAGCAGTTCTTC.

This clonotype occurred a few times. The CDR3 loop reads CASRLQGRNEKLFF. In DNA form, the CDR3 reads TGTGCCAGCAGGCTACAGGGGAGAAACGAAAAACTGTTTTTT. The chain combines TRBV27 with TRBJ1-4, with 7 bases that match TRBD1. The germline gives CDR1 MNHEY, CDR2 SMNVEV (reference sequence). J gave up 8 bases and V 6 bases, and 9 bases lay outside the gene matches. The CDR3 spans 14 residues.

This clonotype was counted only a few times. The chain recombines TRBV10-3 with TRBJ1-1; 7 bases align to TRBD1. The CDR3 is 15 amino acids. The germline V gene has CDR1 ENHRY and CDR2 SYGVKD. Trimming removed 5 bases from V and 4 bases from J; junction bases left unmatched: 10. CDR3 sequence reads: CAISTGTEGSTEAFF. The CDR3 nucleotides read TGTGCCATCAGTACCGGGACAGAGGGAAGCACTGAAGCTTTCTTT.

In this sample, this clonotype turned up a few times. Written as DNA, the CDR3 is TGTGCCAGCAGTTACGGGGGAACTAATGAAAAACTGTTTTTT. It yields the protein CASSYGGTNEKLFF. The chain links TRBV6-5 to TRBJ1-4; maybe TRBD1 (5 bases). CDR1 is MNHEY, CDR2 SVGAGI, per germline. The V and J ends lost 2 bases and 1 base respectively, with 5 bases between them. The CDR3 totals 14 residues.

The V call is TRBV4-2, the J call TRBJ2-1, with D possibly matching TRBD1 (5 bases). CDR1 is LGHNA and CDR2 is YNFKEQ in the germline V gene. V lost 0 bases, J lost 4 bases, and 13 bases lay in between. The CDR3 runs to 16 residues. The CDR3 spells CASSQDMAGHYNEQFF. In DNA form, the CDR3 reads TGTGCCAGCAGCCAAGACATGGCAGGACATTACAATGAGCAGTTCTTC.

The J gene is TRBJ1-2, the V gene TRBV4-1; no clear D gene. CDR1 and CDR2 from the germline V gene are MGHRA and YSYEKL. The CDR3 runs to 16 residues. Trimming removed 1 base at V and 6 bases at J, with 18 bases between. The CDR3 region is CASSQVVSPGRDGYTF. The CDR3 nucleotides read TGCGCCAGCAGCCAAGTGGTAAGCCCAGGTCGGGATGGCTACACCTTC.